This T cell receptor beta chain was recovered during a study of regulatory T cells in long-lasting Graves disease. This clonotype was seen a few times. The CDR3 covers 13 residues. V lost 3 bases and J 6 bases, leaving 11 bases between the germline ends. In germline, CDR1 is LNHDA, CDR2 SQIVND (reference sequence). The time point was: newly diagnosed GD, antithyroid drugs for less than 3 months. PBMCs provided the RNA from which the TCR library was made. Construction of the TCR beta libraries employed iRepertoire HTBI primers in conjunction with Arm-PCR of CDR3 regions. A single record per CDR3 protein comes from TCRdb applying MiXCR to the multiplex PCR reads. The sample has roughly 500,000 distinct CDR3 sequences, less than 15% seen once. These data are also associated with another study on T cells in Graves' hyperthyroidism and ophthalmopathy.

The genes are TRBV19 and TRBJ1-1; D unresolved. This specimen consisted of peripheral blood mononuclear cells (PBMCs), obtained at new diagnosis, from a patient treated with antithyroid drugs. The clonotype originates from a man aged 30 to 45 with Graves disease. CDR3 protein: CASSIAGIAEAFF. The CDR3 DNA reads as TGTGCCAGTAGTATTGCTGGAATCGCTGAAGCTTTCTTT.